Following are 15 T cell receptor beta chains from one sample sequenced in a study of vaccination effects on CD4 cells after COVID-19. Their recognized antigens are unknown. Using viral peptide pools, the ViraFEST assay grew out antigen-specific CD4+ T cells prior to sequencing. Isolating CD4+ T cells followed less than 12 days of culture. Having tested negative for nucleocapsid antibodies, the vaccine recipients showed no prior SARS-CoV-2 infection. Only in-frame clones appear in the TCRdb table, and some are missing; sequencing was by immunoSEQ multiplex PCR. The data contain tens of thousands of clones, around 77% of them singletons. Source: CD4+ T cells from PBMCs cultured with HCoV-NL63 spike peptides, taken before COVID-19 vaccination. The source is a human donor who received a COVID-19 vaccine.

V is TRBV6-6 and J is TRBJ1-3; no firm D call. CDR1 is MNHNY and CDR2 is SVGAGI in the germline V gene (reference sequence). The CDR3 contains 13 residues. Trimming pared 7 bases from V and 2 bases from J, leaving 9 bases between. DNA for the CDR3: TGTGCCAGCACGTTAGCCCCTGGAAACACCATATATTTT. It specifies CASTLAPGNTIYF.

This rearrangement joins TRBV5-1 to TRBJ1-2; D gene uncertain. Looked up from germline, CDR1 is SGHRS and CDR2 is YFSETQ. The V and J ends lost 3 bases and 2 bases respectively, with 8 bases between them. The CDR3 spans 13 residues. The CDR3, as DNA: TGCGCCAGCAGCTCCGGGCAAAACTATGGCTACACCTTC. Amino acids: CASSSGQNYGYTF.

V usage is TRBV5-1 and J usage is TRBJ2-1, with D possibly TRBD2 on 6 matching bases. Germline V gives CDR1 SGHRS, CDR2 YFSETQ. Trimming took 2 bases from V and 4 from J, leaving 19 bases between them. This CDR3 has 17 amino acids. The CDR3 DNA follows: TGCGCCAGCAGCTTAAAACGTAGCGGCGCCTCTTACAATGAGCAGTTCTTC. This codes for CASSLKRSGASYNEQFF.

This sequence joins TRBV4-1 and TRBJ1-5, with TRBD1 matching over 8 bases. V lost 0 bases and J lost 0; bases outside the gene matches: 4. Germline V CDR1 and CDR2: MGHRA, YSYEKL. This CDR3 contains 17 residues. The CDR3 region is CASSQDRDRNSNQPQHF. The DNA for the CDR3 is TGCGCCAGCAGCCAAGATAGGGACAGGAATAGCAATCAGCCCCAGCATTTT.

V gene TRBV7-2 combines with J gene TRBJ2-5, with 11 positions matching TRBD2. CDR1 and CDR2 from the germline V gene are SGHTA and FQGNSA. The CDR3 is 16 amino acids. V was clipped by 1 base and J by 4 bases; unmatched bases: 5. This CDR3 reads CASSLGLAGGAETQYF. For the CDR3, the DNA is TGTGCCAGCAGCTTAGGCCTAGCGGGGGGTGCAGAGACCCAGTACTTC.

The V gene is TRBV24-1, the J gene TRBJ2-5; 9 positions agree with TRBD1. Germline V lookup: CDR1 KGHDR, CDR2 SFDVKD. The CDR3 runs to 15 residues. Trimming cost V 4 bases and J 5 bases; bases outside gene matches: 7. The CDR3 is CATSESGTGRETQYF. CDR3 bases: TGTGCCACCAGTGAATCCGGGACAGGGAGGGAGACCCAGTACTTC.

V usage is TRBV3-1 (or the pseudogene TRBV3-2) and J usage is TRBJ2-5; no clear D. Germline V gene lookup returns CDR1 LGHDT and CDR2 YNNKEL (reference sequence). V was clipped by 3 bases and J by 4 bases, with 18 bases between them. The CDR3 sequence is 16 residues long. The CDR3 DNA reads TGTGCCAGCAGCCAGAACCCGGACCCCCGACGAGAGACCCAGTACTTC. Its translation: CASSQNPDPRRETQYF.

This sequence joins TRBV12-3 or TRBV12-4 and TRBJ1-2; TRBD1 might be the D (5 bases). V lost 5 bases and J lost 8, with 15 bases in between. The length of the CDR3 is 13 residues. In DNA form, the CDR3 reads TGTGCCAGCAGTGAGACCGGGGGAGTAGGCTACACCTTC. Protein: CASSETGGVGYTF.

The CDR3 coding sequence is TGCAGCGTGTCGCGGGGCCGGGACTATGGCTACACCTTC. It is translated as CSVSRGRDYGYTF. The V call is TRBV29-1, the J call TRBJ1-2, with D possibly TRBD1 on 5 matching bases. Looked up from germline, CDR1 is SQVTM and CDR2 is ANQGSEA. Trimming removed 6 bases at V and 3 bases at J, with 14 bases between. The CDR3 is 13 amino acids.

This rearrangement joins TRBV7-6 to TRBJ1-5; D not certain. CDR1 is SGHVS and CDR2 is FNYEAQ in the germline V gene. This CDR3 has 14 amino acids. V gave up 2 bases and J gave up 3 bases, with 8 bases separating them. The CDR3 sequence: CASSLSQLNQPQHF. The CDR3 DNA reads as TGTGCCAGCAGCTTAAGTCAGCTCAATCAGCCCCAGCATTTT.

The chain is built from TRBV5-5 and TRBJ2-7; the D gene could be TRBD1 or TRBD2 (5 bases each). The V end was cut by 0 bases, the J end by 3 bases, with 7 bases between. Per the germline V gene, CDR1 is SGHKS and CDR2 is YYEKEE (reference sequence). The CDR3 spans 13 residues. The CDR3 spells CASSLVGVYEQYV. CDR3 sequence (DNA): TGTGCCAGCAGCTTGGTGGGGGTCTACGAGCAGTACGTC.

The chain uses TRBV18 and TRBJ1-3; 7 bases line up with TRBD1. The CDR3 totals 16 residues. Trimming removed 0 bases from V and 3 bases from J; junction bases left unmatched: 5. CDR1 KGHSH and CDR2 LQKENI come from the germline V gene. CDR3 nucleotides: TGTGCCAGCTCACCACCGGACAGGCTGGGTGGAAACACCATATATTTT. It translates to CASSPPDRLGGNTIYF. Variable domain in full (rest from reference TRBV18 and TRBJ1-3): NAGVMQNPRHLVRRRGQEARLRCSPMKGHSHVYWYRQLPEEGLKFMVYLQKENIIDESGMPKERFSAEFPKEGPSILRIQQVVRGDSAAYFCASSPPDRLGGNTIYFGEGSWLTVV.

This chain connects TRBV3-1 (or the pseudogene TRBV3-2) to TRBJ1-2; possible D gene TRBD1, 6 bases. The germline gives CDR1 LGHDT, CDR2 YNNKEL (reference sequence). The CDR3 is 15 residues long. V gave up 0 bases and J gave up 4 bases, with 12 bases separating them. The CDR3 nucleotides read TGTGCCAGCAGCCAAGATTACAGGGAGAGCTATGGCTACACCTTC. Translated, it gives CASSQDYRESYGYTF.

CDR3 in DNA: TGTGCCAGCACCGAGCTCCGGGACAGGGGAAAAAACATTCAGTACTTC. Protein: CASTELRDRGKNIQYF. V gene TRBV11-2 combines with J gene TRBJ2-4; 10 bases match TRBD1. The CDR3 sequence is 16 residues long. Unmatched junction bases numbered 10, after V lost 7 bases and J lost 4 bases. Germline CDR1 SGHAT, CDR2 FQNNGV.

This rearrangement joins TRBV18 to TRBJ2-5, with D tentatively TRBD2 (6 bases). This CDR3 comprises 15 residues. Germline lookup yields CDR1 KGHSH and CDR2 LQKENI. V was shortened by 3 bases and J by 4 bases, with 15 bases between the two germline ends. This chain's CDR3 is CASSPPRRARETQYF. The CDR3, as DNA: TGTGCCAGCTCACCCCCTCGGAGGGCCAGAGAGACCCAGTACTTC. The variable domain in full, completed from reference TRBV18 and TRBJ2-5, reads NAGVMQNPRHLVRRRGQEARLRCSPMKGHSHVYWYRQLPEEGLKFMVYLQKENIIDESGMPKERFSAEFPKEGPSILRIQQVVRGDSAAYFCASSPPRRARETQYFGPGTRLLVL.